These T cell receptor beta chains were read from a single sample in a study of blood T cells in healthy people across ages. One entry per CDR3 protein results from TCRdb running MiXCR on the 5' RACE reads. In the table there are approximately 1,700,000 distinct CDR3 sequences, 39% of which are singletons. Sample: blood. These receptors all stem from a human donor in good health. Both conserved end residues are part of each CDR3. Fields, in order: D gene, clone size, J gene, V gene, CDR3 DNA, CDR3 protein. D genes are given only for firm matches. Only some rows state a clone size, as once, few, many or a class for expanded clones.

>.|.|TRBJ1-4|TRBV7-9
TGTGCCAGCAGCTCCGGCCAGGAAGGAAAACTGTTTTTT
CASSSGQEGKLFF
>TRBD1|few|TRBJ2-1|TRBV6-1
TGTGCCAGCAGCGAGCGGACAGGGATAAATGAGCAGTTCTTC
CASSERTGINEQFF
>.|.|TRBJ2-7|TRBV20-1
TGCAGTGCTAGAGCGAAAGCCCTATTACAGGGCGAGCAGTACTTC
CSARAKALLQGEQYF
>TRBD2|few|TRBJ2-7|TRBV12-3/TRBV12-4
TGTGCCAGCAGTTTGGGCGGGGGGCGGCGGGAGCAGTACTTC
CASSLGGGRREQYF
>.|.|TRBJ2-7|TRBV5-1
TGCGCCAGCAGCACCGACGGGACACTCTCCTACGAGCAGTACTTC
CASSTDGTLSYEQYF
>.|.|TRBJ2-1|TRBV20-1
TGCAGTGCTATCTACCTTGGGGGTATCTCCTACAATGAGCAGTTCTTC
CSAIYLGGISYNEQFF
>TRBD2|.|TRBJ2-1|TRBV7-3
TGTGCCAGCAGCTTAAGGACTAGCGGGGGGGCGATTGAGCAGTTCTTC
CASSLRTSGGAIEQFF
>TRBD1|few|TRBJ2-7|TRBV5-4
TGTGCCAGCAGCAGGCAGACAGGGCCGGGCGAGCAGTACTTC
CASSRQTGPGEQYF
>.|.|TRBJ1-4|TRBV20-1
TGCAGTGCTCGATTGGCAGACCTTAATGAAAAACTGTTTTTT
CSARLADLNEKLFF
>.|.|TRBJ2-1|TRBV11-2
TGTGCCAGCAGCTTATCGGGGTCGCTTGTTCGGTTCTTC
CASSLSGSLVRFF
>.|.|TRBJ2-5|TRBV6-2/TRBV6-3
TGTGCCAGCAGTTACCAACGGGAGCAGTACTTC
CASSYQREQYF
>TRBD2|.|TRBJ2-1|TRBV6-2/TRBV6-3
TGTGCCATCAGCCTCGCTAGCGGGGTGAACAATGAGCAGTTCTTC
CAISLASGVNNEQFF
>.|few|TRBJ2-3|TRBV20-1
TGCAGTGCTCCGTTAGGGAGCAGACTGGTTACGCAGTATTTT
CSAPLGSRLVTQYF
>.|few|TRBJ1-1|TRBV7-8
TGTGCCAGCAGCTTAGACGTGGGGGCTGAAGCTTTCTTT
CASSLDVGAEAFF
>.|.|TRBJ2-4|TRBV7-2
TGTGCCAGCAGCTTAGTATGGGGCAGAGAAAACATTCAGTACTTC
CASSLVWGRENIQYF
>.|few|TRBJ2-3|TRBV9
TGTGCCAGCAGCGTACGCGGGACAACTAGGGCAGATACGCAGTATTTT
CASSVRGTTRADTQYF
>.|.|TRBJ2-1|TRBV29-1
TGCAGCGTTGGGGACCCCTGGACCCGCAATGAGCAGTTCTTC
CSVGDPWTRNEQFF